The sequence of this T cell receptor (beta chain) was determined in a study of Ad26.COV2.S vaccination and SARS-CoV-2 variants. Study outcomes and limitations: Reportedly, spike-specific CD8+ and CD4+ T cell responses achieved substantial breadth once vaccination had taken place. Placebo recipients had lower spike-specific TCR breadth than vaccine recipients. Placebo recipients and vaccine recipients were similar in non-spike TCR breadth.

Profiled with immunoSEQ multiplex PCR; TCRdb holds only in-frame clones, not every one. The data hold about 180,000 clones, with roughly 85% observed a single time. Germline-derived CDR1 and CDR2 are KGHSH and LQKENI. The CDR3 has 14 amino acids. Deletions cut 5 bases from V and 4 bases from J, with 14 bases between. With regard to this clone: The antigen remains undetermined.

The TCR sequence derives from a human donor who had recovered from COVID-19. The specimen comprised peripheral blood, sampled after recovery from COVID-19. V and J are TRBV18 and TRBJ1-2, with TRBD1 as a possible D gene (5 bases). The CDR3 bases are TGTGCCAGCTCAAGCCCCGGCGACAGCTATGGCTACACCTTC. Protein product: CASSSPGDSYGYTF.